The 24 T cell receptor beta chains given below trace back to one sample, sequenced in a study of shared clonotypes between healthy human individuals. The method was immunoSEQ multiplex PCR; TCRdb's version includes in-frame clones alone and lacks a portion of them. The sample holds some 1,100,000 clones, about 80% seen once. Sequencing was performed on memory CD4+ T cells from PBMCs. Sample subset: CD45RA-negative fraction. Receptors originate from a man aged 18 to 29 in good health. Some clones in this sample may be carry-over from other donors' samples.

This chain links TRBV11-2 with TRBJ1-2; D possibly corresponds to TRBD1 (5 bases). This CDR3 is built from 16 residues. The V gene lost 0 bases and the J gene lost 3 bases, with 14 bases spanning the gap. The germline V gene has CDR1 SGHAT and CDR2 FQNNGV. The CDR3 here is CASSLESGRVYYGYTF. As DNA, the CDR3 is TGTGCCAGCAGCTTAGAGTCAGGCAGGGTGTACTATGGCTACACCTTC.

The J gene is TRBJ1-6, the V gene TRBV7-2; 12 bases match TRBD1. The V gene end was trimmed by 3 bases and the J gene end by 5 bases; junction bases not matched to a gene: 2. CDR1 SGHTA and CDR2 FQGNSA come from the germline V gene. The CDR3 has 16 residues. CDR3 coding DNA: TGTGCCAGCAGCTTGGGACAGGGGGCTAATAATTCACCCCTCCACTTT. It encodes CASSLGQGANNSPLHF.

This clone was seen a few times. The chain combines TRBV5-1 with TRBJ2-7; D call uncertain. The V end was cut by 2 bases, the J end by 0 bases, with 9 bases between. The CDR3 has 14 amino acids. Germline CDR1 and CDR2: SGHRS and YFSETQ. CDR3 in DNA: TGCGCCAGCAGCTTATGGGTGAGCTCCTACGAGCAGTACTTC. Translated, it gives CASSLWVSSYEQYF. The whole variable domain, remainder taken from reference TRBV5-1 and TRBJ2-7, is KAGVTQTPRYLIKTRGQQVTLSCSPISGHRSVSWYQQTPGQGLQFLFEYFSETQRNKGNFPGRFSGRQFSNSRSEMNVSTLELGDSALYLCASSLWVSSYEQYFGPGTRLTVT.

The CDR3, as DNA: TGTGCCAGCAGTAGTGACAGGGCGGGACAGCCCCAGCATTTT. It codes for CASSSDRAGQPQHF. The chain employs TRBV6-5 and TRBJ1-5; 7 nucleotides align to TRBD1. The CDR3 consists of 14 residues. With V trimmed by 5 bases and J by 7 bases, 8 bases remained unmatched. Germline CDR1 and CDR2: MNHEY and SVGAGI.

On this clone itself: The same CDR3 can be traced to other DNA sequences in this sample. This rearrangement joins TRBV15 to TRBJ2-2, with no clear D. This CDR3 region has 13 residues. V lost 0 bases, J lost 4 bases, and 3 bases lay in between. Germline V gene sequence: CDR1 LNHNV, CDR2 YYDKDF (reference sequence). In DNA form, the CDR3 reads TGTGCCACCAGCAGAGACCGCACCGGGGAGCTGTTTTTT. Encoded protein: CATSRDRTGELFF.

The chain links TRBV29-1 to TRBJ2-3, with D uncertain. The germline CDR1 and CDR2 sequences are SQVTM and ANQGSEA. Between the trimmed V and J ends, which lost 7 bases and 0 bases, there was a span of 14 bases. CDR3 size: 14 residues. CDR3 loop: CSGQKGWSTDTQYF. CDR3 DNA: TGCAGCGGTCAAAAAGGGTGGAGCACAGATACGCAGTATTTT.

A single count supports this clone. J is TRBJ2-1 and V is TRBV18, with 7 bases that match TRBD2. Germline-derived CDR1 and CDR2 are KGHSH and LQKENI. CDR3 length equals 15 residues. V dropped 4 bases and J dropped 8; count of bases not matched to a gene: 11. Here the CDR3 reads CASSRGGILQYEQFF. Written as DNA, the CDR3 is TGTGCCAGCTCACGCGGGGGAATTCTACAATATGAGCAGTTCTTC.

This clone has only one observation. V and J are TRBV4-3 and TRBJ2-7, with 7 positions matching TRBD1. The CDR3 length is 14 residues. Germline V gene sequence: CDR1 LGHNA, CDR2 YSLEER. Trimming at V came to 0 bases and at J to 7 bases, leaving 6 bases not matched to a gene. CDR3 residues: CASSQDRGGGEQYF. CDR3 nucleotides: TGCGCCAGCAGCCAAGATCGAGGGGGCGGTGAGCAGTACTTC.

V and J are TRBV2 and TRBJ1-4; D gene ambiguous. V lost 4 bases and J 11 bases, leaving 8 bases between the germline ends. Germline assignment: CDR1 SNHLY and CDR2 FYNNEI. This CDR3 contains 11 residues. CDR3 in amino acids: CASSVTSKLFF. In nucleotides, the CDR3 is TGTGCCAGCAGTGTCACGTCTAAACTGTTTTTT.

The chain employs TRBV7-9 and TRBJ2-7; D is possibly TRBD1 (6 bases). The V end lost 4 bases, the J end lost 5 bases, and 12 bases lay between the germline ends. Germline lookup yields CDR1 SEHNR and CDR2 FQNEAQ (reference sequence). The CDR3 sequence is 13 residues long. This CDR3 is CASSSYRVDEQYF. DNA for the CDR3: TGTGCCAGCAGCTCTTACAGGGTAGACGAGCAGTACTTC.

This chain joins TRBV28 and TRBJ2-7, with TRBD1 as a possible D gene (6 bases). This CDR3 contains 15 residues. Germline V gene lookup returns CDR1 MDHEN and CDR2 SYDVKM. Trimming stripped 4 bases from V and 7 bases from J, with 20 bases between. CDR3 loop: CASSSTSRTDDEQYF. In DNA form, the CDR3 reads TGTGCCAGCAGTTCCACCTCAAGGACAGATGATGAGCAGTACTTC.

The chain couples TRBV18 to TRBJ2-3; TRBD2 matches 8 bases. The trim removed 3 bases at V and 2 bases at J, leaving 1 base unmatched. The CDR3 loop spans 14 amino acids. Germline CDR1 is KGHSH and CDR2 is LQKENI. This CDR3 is CASSPSGATDTQYF. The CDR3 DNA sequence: TGTGCCAGCTCACCTAGCGGGGCCACAGATACGCAGTATTTT. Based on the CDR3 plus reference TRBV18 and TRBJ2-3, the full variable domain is NAGVMQNPRHLVRRRGQEARLRCSPMKGHSHVYWYRQLPEEGLKFMVYLQKENIIDESGMPKERFSAEFPKEGPSILRIQQVVRGDSAAYFCASSPSGATDTQYFGPGTRLTVL.

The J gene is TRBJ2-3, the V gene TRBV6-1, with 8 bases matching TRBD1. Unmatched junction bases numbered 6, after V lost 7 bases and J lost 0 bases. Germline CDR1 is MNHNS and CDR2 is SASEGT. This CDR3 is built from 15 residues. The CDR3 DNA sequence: TGTGCCAGCACCACCCGGACAGGGAGCACAGATACGCAGTATTTT. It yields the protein CASTTRTGSTDTQYF.

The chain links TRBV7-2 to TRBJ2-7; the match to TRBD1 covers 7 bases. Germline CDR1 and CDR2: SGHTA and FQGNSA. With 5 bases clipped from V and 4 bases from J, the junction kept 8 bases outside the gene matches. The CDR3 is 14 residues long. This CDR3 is CASSVDRVMYEQYF. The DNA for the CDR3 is TGTGCCAGCAGCGTCGACAGGGTGATGTACGAGCAGTACTTC.

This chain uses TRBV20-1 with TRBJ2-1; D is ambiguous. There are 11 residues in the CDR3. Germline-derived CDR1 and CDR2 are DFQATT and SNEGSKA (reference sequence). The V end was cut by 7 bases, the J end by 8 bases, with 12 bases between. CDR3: CSGILSDEQFF. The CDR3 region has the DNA TGCAGTGGAATACTTTCGGATGAGCAGTTCTTC.

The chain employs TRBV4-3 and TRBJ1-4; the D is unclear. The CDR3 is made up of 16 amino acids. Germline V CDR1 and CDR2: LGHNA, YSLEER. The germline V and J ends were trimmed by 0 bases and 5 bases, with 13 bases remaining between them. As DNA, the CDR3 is TGCGCCAGCAGCCAAGAAATCGGCGTGAGGAATGAAAAACTGTTTTTT. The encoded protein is CASSQEIGVRNEKLFF.

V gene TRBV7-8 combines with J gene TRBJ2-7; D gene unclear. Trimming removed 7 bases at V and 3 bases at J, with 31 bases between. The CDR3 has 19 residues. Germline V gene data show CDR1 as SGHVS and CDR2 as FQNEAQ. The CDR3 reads CASTLTWPGRDGIDYEQYF. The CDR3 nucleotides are TGTGCCAGCACCTTGACCTGGCCTGGCCGCGACGGTATAGACTACGAGCAGTACTTC.

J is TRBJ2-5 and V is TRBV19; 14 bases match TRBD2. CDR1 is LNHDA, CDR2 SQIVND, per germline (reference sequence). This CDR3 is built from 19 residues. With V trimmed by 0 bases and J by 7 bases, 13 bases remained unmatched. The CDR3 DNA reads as TGTGCCAGTAGTATAGACATACGACTAGCGGGAGGGCCCTCGGTGACCCAGTACTTC. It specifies CASSIDIRLAGGPSVTQYF.

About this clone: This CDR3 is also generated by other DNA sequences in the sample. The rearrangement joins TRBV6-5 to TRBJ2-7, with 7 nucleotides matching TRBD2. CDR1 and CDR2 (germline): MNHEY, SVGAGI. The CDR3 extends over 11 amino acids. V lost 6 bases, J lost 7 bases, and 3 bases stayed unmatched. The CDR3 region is CASSFGGEQYF. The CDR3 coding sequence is TGTGCCAGCAGCTTCGGGGGGGAGCAGTACTTC.

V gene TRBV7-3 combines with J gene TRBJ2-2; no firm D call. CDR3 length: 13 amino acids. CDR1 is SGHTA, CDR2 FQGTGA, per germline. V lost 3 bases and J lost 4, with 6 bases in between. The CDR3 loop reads CASSFTGTGELFF. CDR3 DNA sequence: TGTGCCAGCAGCTTTACGGGCACCGGGGAGCTGTTTTTT.

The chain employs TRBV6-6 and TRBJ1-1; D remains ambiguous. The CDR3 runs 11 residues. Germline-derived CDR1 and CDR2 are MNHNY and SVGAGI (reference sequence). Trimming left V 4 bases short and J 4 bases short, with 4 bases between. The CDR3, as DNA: TGTGCCAGCAGTTGGGGCACTGAAGCTTTCTTT. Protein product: CASSWGTEAFF.

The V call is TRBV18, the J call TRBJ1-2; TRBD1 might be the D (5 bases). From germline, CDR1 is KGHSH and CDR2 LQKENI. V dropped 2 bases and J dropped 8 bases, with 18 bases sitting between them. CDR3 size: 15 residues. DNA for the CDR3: TGTGCCAGCTCACCAGCACGGGACCCTGGAGGGGGCTACACCTTC. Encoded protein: CASSPARDPGGGYTF.

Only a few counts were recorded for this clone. CDR3 in DNA: TGTGCCAGCGGACTTCCCCAGGATGGCTACACCTTC. Protein product: CASGLPQDGYTF. The genes are TRBV9 and TRBJ1-2; D is unresolved. The germline V gene encodes CDR1 SGDLS and CDR2 YYNGEE. The CDR3 is made up of 12 amino acids. Trimming shortened V by 7 bases and J by 6 bases, and 13 bases separated the two germline ends.

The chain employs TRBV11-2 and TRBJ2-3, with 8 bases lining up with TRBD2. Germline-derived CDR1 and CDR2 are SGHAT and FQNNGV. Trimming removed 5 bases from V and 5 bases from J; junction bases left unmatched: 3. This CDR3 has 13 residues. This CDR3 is CASSSSGIDTQYF. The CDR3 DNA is TGTGCCAGCAGCAGTAGCGGGATAGATACGCAGTATTTT.